This T cell receptor beta chain is from a study of beta chain features in type 1 diabetes. The CDR3 runs to 13 residues. Per germline, CDR1 SSHAT and CDR2 FNYEAQ (reference sequence). One heparinised blood draw, averaging roughly 0.11 L, came from each donor. General study points: Insertions were fewer and deletions more numerous at VDJ junctions in type 1 diabetes patients. A moderate, significant TCRB CDR3 shortening appeared in type 1 diabetes across four CD4+ subsets. Within the patient group, naive, central memory and Treg TCRB repertoires appeared more similar to each other than within healthy donors.

Turning to this clone: Antigen unknown. An end of the junction differs from the germline gene, which may be a read error.

Sequenced material consisted of expressed TCRB transcripts (all of the isolated RNA was reverse transcribed). Sequenced by immunoSEQ multiplex PCR; TCRdb stores in-frame clones only, minus some. Among about 660,000 clones listed, over 11% were seen once. Sequences were obtained from naive CD4+ T cells from blood. The sequence came from a man aged 18 to 30 with type 1 diabetes. V gene TRBV7-7 combines with J gene TRBJ2-5; 7 bases match TRBD1. The CDR3 spells CASSSGTVGHQYF. In nucleotides, the CDR3 is TGTGCTAGCAGCTCTGGGACAGTCGGCCACCAGTACTTC.